The 32 T cell receptor beta chains below all came from one sample that was sequenced in a study of OX40 agonist ivuxolimab in advanced cancers. Produced via immunoSEQ multiplex PCR; TCRdb's table is partial and in-frame only. The table includes some 86,000 clones, less than 95% detected once. The sequences come from CD4+ or CD8+ T cells sorted from blood, collected in a trial of the OX40 agonist ivuxolimab. These receptors were obtained from an adult with an advanced solid tumor such as melanoma, head and neck, liver or kidney cancer.

V gene TRBV7-3 combines with J gene TRBJ2-3; 9 bases agree with TRBD1. This CDR3 spans 17 amino acids. Germline V lookup: CDR1 SGHTA, CDR2 FQGTGA. V dropped 5 bases and J dropped 1; count of bases not matched to a gene: 10. The CDR3 DNA reads TGTGCCAGCAGCCCTAGGGGGACAGGGCTACGCACAGATACGCAGTATTTT. Protein product: CASSPRGTGLRTDTQYF. Full variable domain (outside the CDR3, taken from reference TRBV7-3 and TRBJ2-3): GAGVSQTPSNKVTEKGKYVELRCDPISGHTALYWYRQSLGQGPEFLIYFQGTGAADDSGLPNDRFFAVRPEGSVSTLKIQRTERGDSAVYLCASSPRGTGLRTDTQYFGPGTRLTVL.

The J gene is TRBJ1-6, the V gene TRBV30; no clear D. The ends were cut back, 2 bases at V and 9 bases at J, with 8 bases in the middle. The CDR3 loop spans 12 amino acids. The germline V gene has CDR1 GTSNPN and CDR2 SVGIG (reference sequence). The CDR3 DNA reads as TGTGCCTGGAGTCGGACTGTTTCACCCCTCCACTTT. Encoded protein: CAWSRTVSPLHF.

The V call is TRBV14, the J call TRBJ1-4, with a weak D call TRBD1 (5 bases). Trimming removed 3 bases at V and 6 bases at J, with 17 bases between. Germline V lookup: CDR1 SGHDN, CDR2 FVKESK. The CDR3 has 16 residues. The CDR3 reads CASSQVGGTEYEKLFF. CDR3 DNA sequence: TGTGCCAGCAGCCAGGTTGGCGGGACGGAGTATGAAAAACTGTTTTTT.

The chain links TRBV6-1 to TRBJ1-1, with unresolved D. The CDR3 is 13 residues long. The V gene's germline CDR1 is MNHNS and CDR2 SASEGT. Trimming took 4 bases from V and 5 from J, leaving 11 bases between them. The CDR3 spells CASSAMRGTEAFF. The CDR3 DNA sequence: TGTGCCAGCAGTGCTATGAGAGGAACTGAAGCTTTCTTT.

The gene calls are TRBV19 and TRBJ2-1, with 7 bases aligning to TRBD1. The trim removed 8 bases at V and 6 bases at J, leaving 10 bases unmatched. Germline V gene lookup returns CDR1 LNHDA and CDR2 SQIVND (reference sequence). The CDR3 loop spans 14 amino acids. The CDR3 is CASAPGTDLNEQFF. In DNA, the CDR3 is TGTGCCAGTGCTCCCGGGACAGACCTCAATGAGCAGTTCTTC.

The genes are TRBV5-1 and TRBJ2-3, with 8 bases fitting TRBD1. The V and J ends lost 4 bases and 4 bases, in that order; junction bases with no gene match: 8. The V gene's germline CDR1 is SGHRS and CDR2 YFSETQ. The CDR3 sequence is 15 residues long. DNA of the CDR3: TGCGCCAGCAGCCTTCGGACAGGGCATTCAGATACGCAGTATTTT. This encodes CASSLRTGHSDTQYF.

The rearrangement links TRBV14 to TRBJ1-1, with D perhaps matching TRBD1 (5 bases). V lost 1 base and J 5 bases, leaving 11 bases between the germline ends. Germline values: CDR1 SGHDN, CDR2 FVKESK. This CDR3 region has 14 residues. This CDR3 reads CASSQGWDGTEAFF. CDR3 nucleotides: TGTGCCAGCAGCCAAGGCTGGGACGGGACTGAAGCTTTCTTT.

V usage is TRBV28 and J usage is TRBJ2-3, with 11 bases lining up with TRBD2. Germline CDR1 MDHEN, CDR2 SYDVKM. Trimming took 3 bases from V and 2 from J; bases not matched to a gene: 13. The length of the CDR3 is 19 residues. The CDR3 loop is CASSFLAGGSYLFTDTQYF. The CDR3 DNA sequence: TGTGCCAGCAGTTTCTTAGCGGGGGGGAGTTACCTTTTCACAGATACGCAGTATTTT. Filled out from reference TRBV28 and TRBJ2-3, the complete variable domain reads DVKVTQSSRYLVKRTGEKVFLECVQDMDHENMFWYRQDPGLGLRLIYFSYDVKMKEKGDIPEGYSVSREKKERFSLILESASTNQTSMYLCASSFLAGGSYLFTDTQYFGPGTRLTVL.

The chain is built from TRBV5-1 and TRBJ2-6; 8 bases agree with TRBD2. Germline assignment: CDR1 SGHRS and CDR2 YFSETQ. J lost 0 bases, V lost 3 bases, and 5 bases had no gene match. The CDR3 extends over 17 amino acids. CDR3 bases: TGCGCCAGCAGCTCTGGGGCGGGGGGCTCTGGGGCCAACGTCCTGACTTTC. It specifies CASSSGAGGSGANVLTF. The full variable domain, completed using reference TRBV5-1 and TRBJ2-6, is KAGVTQTPRYLIKTRGQQVTLSCSPISGHRSVSWYQQTPGQGLQFLFEYFSETQRNKGNFPGRFSGRQFSNSRSEMNVSTLELGDSALYLCASSSGAGGSGANVLTFGAGSRLTVL.

This chain joins TRBV5-1 and TRBJ2-3, with 7 bases aligning to TRBD1. The CDR3 is 15 residues long. V lost 3 bases and J lost 1; bases outside the gene matches: 5. Germline V gene sequence: CDR1 SGHRS, CDR2 YFSETQ. The CDR3 DNA follows: TGCGCCAGCAGCTCGACAGGGCCCCGCACAGATACGCAGTATTTT. Protein: CASSSTGPRTDTQYF.

The CDR3 here is CASSLLPPTGTGKDFGGNTIYF. The DNA for the CDR3 is TGCGCCAGCAGCTTGCTCCCACCTACCGGGACAGGGAAAGATTTCGGAGGAAACACCATATATTTT. The chain is built from TRBV5-1 and TRBJ1-3; TRBD1 matches 9 bases. This CDR3 contains 22 residues. The trim removed 1 base at V and 4 bases at J, leaving 24 bases unmatched. Germline assignment: CDR1 SGHRS and CDR2 YFSETQ.

The CDR3 nucleotides are TGTGCCAGCAGCTTATGGACATCTAGCAATCAGCCCCAGCATTTT. Translation gives CASSLWTSSNQPQHF. The chain is built from TRBV7-2 and TRBJ1-5; D is possibly TRBD1 (5 bases). The CDR3 runs 15 residues. Between the trimmed V and J ends, which lost 2 bases and 0 bases, there was a span of 8 bases. Germline V CDR1 and CDR2: SGHTA, FQGNSA.

The J gene is TRBJ1-4, the V gene TRBV30; TRBD1 agrees at 8 bases. Germline CDR1 and CDR2: GTSNPN and SVGIG (reference sequence). V was pared by 8 bases and J by 0 bases, with 5 bases of the junction left unmatched. The CDR3 spans 14 residues. The DNA for the CDR3 is TGTGCCACATCACAGGGGGCAACTAATGAAAAACTGTTTTTT. Translated: CATSQGATNEKLFF.

The chain is built from TRBV30 and TRBJ1-6; no reliable D call. Germline lookup yields CDR1 GTSNPN and CDR2 SVGIG (reference sequence). This CDR3 has 15 amino acids. V gave up 2 bases and J gave up 0 bases, with 8 bases separating them. The CDR3, as DNA: TGTGCCTGGAGTTGGAAGGACTCCTATAATTCACCCCTCCACTTT. It codes for CAWSWKDSYNSPLHF.

The CDR3 bases are TGTGCCAGTAGTATCTTAGGTAGCACAGATACGCAGTATTTT. The encoded protein is CASSILGSTDTQYF. This chain joins TRBV19 and TRBJ2-3; D unclear. The CDR3 spans 14 residues. Germline CDR1 is LNHDA and CDR2 is SQIVND (reference sequence). The ends were cut back, 3 bases at V and 0 bases at J, with 7 bases in the middle.

This chain connects TRBV7-2 to TRBJ2-3; TRBD2 matches 14 bases. This CDR3 contains 16 residues. From germline, CDR1 is SGHTA and CDR2 FQGNSA. With V trimmed by 4 bases and J by 3 bases, 3 bases remained unmatched. CDR3 sequence (DNA): TGTGCCAGCAGCTACAGACTAGCGGGGGGGACAGATACGCAGTATTTT. This gives the protein CASSYRLAGGTDTQYF. Based on the CDR3 plus reference TRBV7-2 and TRBJ2-3, the full variable domain is GAGVSQSPSNKVTEKGKDVELRCDPISGHTALYWYRQSLGQGLEFLIYFQGNSAPDKSGLPSDRFSAERTGGSVSTLTIQRTQQEDSAVYLCASSYRLAGGTDTQYFGPGTRLTVL.

The V and J genes are TRBV28 and TRBJ2-7; 11 nucleotides match TRBD2. Per the germline V gene, CDR1 is MDHEN and CDR2 is SYDVKM. CDR3 length: 15 residues. V trimming: 5 bases; J trimming: 2 bases; junction bases outside the gene matches: 5. CDR3 in DNA: TGTGCCAGCAGTGGTAGCGGGGGGGCGGCCTACGAGCAGTACGTC. Amino acid sequence: CASSGSGGAAYEQYV.

This chain connects TRBV5-1 to TRBJ2-3; 8 nucleotides agree with TRBD2. The CDR3 consists of 17 residues. Germline CDR1 reads SGHRS; CDR2 reads YFSETQ. The trim removed 3 bases at V and 3 bases at J, leaving 12 bases unmatched. The CDR3 region has the DNA TGCGCCAGCAGCTCCTTTCTTGGCGGGGGGATAACAGATACGCAGTATTTT. Its protein is CASSSFLGGGITDTQYF.

The chain couples TRBV6-4 to TRBJ2-7, with D perhaps TRBD1 or TRBD2 (6 bases each). CDR1 is MRHNA, CDR2 SNTAGT, per germline. V lost 8 bases to trimming and J lost 4 bases, with 18 bases between them. The CDR3 covers 14 residues. CDR3 loop: CASGGTQAKYEQYV. CDR3 sequence (DNA): TGTGCCAGCGGGGGGACACAAGCAAAATACGAGCAGTACGTC.

This clone was seen a few times. The chain employs TRBV19 and TRBJ2-1, with 8 bases that match TRBD1. Germline-derived CDR1 and CDR2 are LNHDA and SQIVND (reference sequence). Trimming cost V 0 bases and J 8 bases; bases outside gene matches: 6. The CDR3 is made up of 15 amino acids. CDR3 in DNA: TGTGCCAGTAGTATAGATCGGACAGGGAAGGATGAGCAGTTCTTC. Amino acid sequence: CASSIDRTGKDEQFF.

The V gene is TRBV4-2, the J gene TRBJ1-1; TRBD1 matches 7 bases. Germline V lookup: CDR1 LGHNA, CDR2 YNFKEQ. This CDR3 contains 16 residues. Trimming removed 1 base from V and 5 bases from J; junction bases left unmatched: 10. CDR3 region: CASSQGGIQGRTEAFF. As DNA, the CDR3 is TGTGCCAGCAGCCAAGGGGGAATACAGGGGCGAACTGAAGCTTTCTTT.

V usage is TRBV28 and J usage is TRBJ2-3; no reliable D call. Germline lookup yields CDR1 MDHEN and CDR2 SYDVKM. Trimming removed 5 bases from V and 4 bases from J, with 7 bases in between. The CDR3 loop spans 12 amino acids. As DNA, the CDR3 is TGTGCCAGCAGTCGGGCCTCAGATACGCAGTATTTT. This codes for CASSRASDTQYF. Drawing the rest from reference TRBV28 and TRBJ2-3, the complete variable domain is DVKVTQSSRYLVKRTGEKVFLECVQDMDHENMFWYRQDPGLGLRLIYFSYDVKMKEKGDIPEGYSVSREKKERFSLILESASTNQTSMYLCASSRASDTQYFGPGTRLTVL.

V is TRBV27 and J is TRBJ2-2; D not certain. The germline V and J ends were trimmed by 2 bases and 6 bases, with 1 base remaining between them. The CDR3 loop spans 11 amino acids. Germline V lookup: CDR1 MNHEY, CDR2 SMNVEV (reference sequence). The CDR3 spells CASSLAGELFF. The CDR3 region has the DNA TGTGCCAGCAGTTTAGCCGGGGAGCTGTTTTTT.

V and J are TRBV27 and TRBJ1-1; possible D gene TRBD1, 6 bases. The V end lost 5 bases, the J end lost 1 base, and 17 bases lay between the germline ends. The CDR3 length is 16 residues. Germline V gene data show CDR1 as MNHEY and CDR2 as SMNVEV (reference sequence). The CDR3 sequence is CASSTREGGPNTEAFF. In DNA form, the CDR3 reads TGTGCCAGCAGTACCAGGGAGGGGGGACCGAACACTGAAGCTTTCTTT.

The chain couples TRBV5-8 to TRBJ2-3; D is unclear. Germline values: CDR1 SGHTS, CDR2 YDEGEE. CDR3 size: 14 residues. V lost 2 bases and J lost 2, with 9 bases in between. CDR3 loop: CASSFSSHTDTQYF. The CDR3 DNA is TGTGCCAGCAGCTTCTCCAGCCACACAGATACGCAGTATTTT.

To note about this clone: At one boundary the junction diverges from the germline segment, which might be a read error. Other DNA variants within this sample encode the same CDR3. This chain connects TRBV5-1 to TRBJ1-4; TRBD1 matches 7 bases. Germline loops: CDR1 SGHRS, CDR2 YFSETQ. This CDR3 region has 14 residues. CDR3 residues: CASRGTATNEKLFF. CDR3 sequence (DNA): TGTGCCAGCAGGGGGACTGCAACTAATGAAAAACTGTTTTTT.

The chain employs TRBV5-1 and TRBJ1-1; tentative D call: TRBD1 (5 bases). Germline loops: CDR1 SGHRS, CDR2 YFSETQ. The ends were cut back, 3 bases at V and 1 base at J, with 7 bases in the middle. The CDR3 has 13 residues. CDR3: CASSYQGNTEAFF. The CDR3 region has the DNA TGCGCCAGCAGCTATCAGGGGAACACTGAAGCTTTCTTT.

A single count supports this clone. This sequence joins TRBV6-5 and TRBJ1-6; D not resolved. The CDR3 is 14 residues long. V was shortened by 5 bases and J by 5 bases, with 10 bases between the two germline ends. CDR1 is MNHEY and CDR2 is SVGAGI in the germline V gene. The CDR3 DNA reads TGTGCCAGCAGTACCAGGCAGAATAATTCACCCCTCCACTTT. Amino acid sequence: CASSTRQNNSPLHF.

This clone was observed a handful of times. The chain recombines TRBV10-3 with TRBJ1-1; possibly TRBD1 for D (5 bases). Trimming shortened V by 8 bases and J by 3 bases, and 13 bases separated the two germline ends. From germline, CDR1 is ENHRY and CDR2 SYGVKD. The CDR3 spans 13 residues. Here the CDR3 DNA reads TGTGCCATCGCGGGGGTTAGGGACACTGAAGCTTTCTTT. Translating it yields CAIAGVRDTEAFF.

This chain links TRBV19 with TRBJ1-4, with no clear D. CDR1 is LNHDA and CDR2 is SQIVND in the germline V gene (reference sequence). The CDR3 loop spans 14 amino acids. Trimming stripped 7 bases from V and 4 bases from J, with 13 bases between. CDR3: CASNRAALNEKLFF. CDR3 in DNA: TGTGCCAGTAATCGGGCGGCTCTTAATGAAAAACTGTTTTTT. Drawing the rest from reference TRBV19 and TRBJ1-4, the complete variable domain is DGGITQSPKYLFRKEGQNVTLSCEQNLNHDAMYWYRQDPGQGLRLIYYSQIVNDFQKGDIAEGYSVSREKKESFPLTVTSAQKNPTAFYLCASNRAALNEKLFFGSGTQLSVL.

V is TRBV6-1 and J is TRBJ2-7, with 8 nucleotides matching TRBD2. The CDR3 has 13 residues. Trimming took 5 bases from V and 2 from J; bases not matched to a gene: 2. The V gene's germline CDR1 is MNHNS and CDR2 SASEGT. The CDR3 DNA reads TGTGCCAGCAGTCGGGGGGGTCCCTACGAGCAGTACGTC. It encodes CASSRGGPYEQYV.

This CDR3 is CASSQDYRVFATQYF. The CDR3 nucleotides read TGCGCCAGCAGCCAGGATTACAGGGTTTTCGCGACCCAGTACTTC. The chain employs TRBV4-1 and TRBJ2-5; possible D gene TRBD1, 6 bases. V was cut by 3 bases and J by 7 bases, with 18 bases left in between. Germline V lookup: CDR1 MGHRA, CDR2 YSYEKL. The CDR3 has 15 amino acids.